One sample yielded the 9 T cell receptor beta chains listed below, sequenced in a study of T-cell reconstitution after alpha-beta-depleted transplantation in children. For TCRbeta, the library was prepared with unique molecular identifiers. MiXCR, applied by TCRdb to the PCR reads, yields one record per CDR3 protein. This sample has around 450,000 distinct CDR3 sequences; roughly 43% occur once, and the top ten carry approximately 30%. This material consisted of PBMCs, taken before TCRalphabeta/CD19-depleted stem cell transplant. These receptors originate from a girl aged 2 to 9 with aplastic anemia, due to receive a stem cell transplant.

This clonotype was seen many times. The chain uses TRBV11-2 and TRBJ2-1; 7 positions agree with TRBD2. The CDR3 loop spans 15 amino acids. Germline V gives CDR1 SGHAT, CDR2 FQNNGV. Unmatched junction bases numbered 6, after V lost 4 bases and J lost 3 bases. The CDR3: CASSSLAEIYNEQFF. The CDR3 DNA follows: TGTGCCAGCAGCTCTCTAGCGGAGATCTACAATGAGCAGTTCTTC.

This clonotype was counted a single time. The chain recombines TRBV5-1 with TRBJ2-3; D is ambiguous. The V end was cut by 2 bases, the J end by 2 bases, with 9 bases between. CDR1 and CDR2 from the germline V gene are SGHRS and YFSETQ. The CDR3 extends over 14 amino acids. Written as DNA, the CDR3 is TGCGCCAGCAGCTTTGGCAGTGCCACAGATACGCAGTATTTT. Protein: CASSFGSATDTQYF.

The sample holds a few counts of this clonotype. V usage is TRBV12-3 or TRBV12-4 and J usage is TRBJ2-3, with D possibly TRBD2 on 6 matching bases. The V gene lost 3 bases and the J gene lost 3 bases, with 10 bases spanning the gap. There are 14 residues in the CDR3. The CDR3 loop is CASSLEGRTDTQYF. The CDR3, as DNA: TGTGCCAGCAGTTTGGAGGGTAGGACAGATACGCAGTATTTT.

This chain links TRBV6-5 with TRBJ2-2; 7 bases line up with TRBD2. The length of the CDR3 is 17 residues. The germline V gene encodes CDR1 MNHEY and CDR2 SVGAGI. Trimming took 2 bases from V and 1 from J; bases not matched to a gene: 7. The CDR3 coding sequence is TGTGCCAGCAGTTACCCAGCGGGAAGACTGAACACCGGGGAGCTGTTTTTT. Residues: CASSYPAGRLNTGELFF.

J is TRBJ2-7 and V is TRBV9; TRBD2 agrees at 7 bases. V lost 0 bases, J lost 2 bases, and 8 bases stayed unmatched. The CDR3 sequence is 16 residues long. The V gene's germline CDR1 is SGDLS and CDR2 YYNGEE. CDR3: CASSVAEGLPPYEQYF. DNA of the CDR3: TGTGCCAGCAGCGTAGCCGAGGGACTACCCCCCTACGAGCAGTACTTC.

J is TRBJ2-2 and V is TRBV10-1; TRBD2 matches 8 bases. J gave up 4 bases and V 2 bases, and 15 bases lay outside the gene matches. The CDR3 totals 19 residues. Germline CDR1 reads WNHNN; CDR2 reads SYGVQD (reference sequence). For the CDR3, the DNA is TGCGCCAGCAGTGAGAGGGTAGCGGGATTTGAATGGGGCACCGGGGAGCTGTTTTTT. It yields the protein CASSERVAGFEWGTGELFF.

This clonotype came up many times. The rearrangement uses TRBV20-1 and TRBJ2-7; 13 positions agree with TRBD2. Germline loops: CDR1 DFQATT, CDR2 SNEGSKA (reference sequence). CDR3 length: 16 residues. Unmatched junction bases numbered 3, after V lost 1 base and J lost 0 bases. CDR3 region: CSARVGLAGFSYEQYF. CDR3 nucleotides: TGCAGTGCTAGAGTGGGACTAGCGGGATTCTCCTACGAGCAGTACTTC.

This clonotype has ten or more counts. This chain uses TRBV5-5 with TRBJ2-5; possible D gene TRBD1, 5 bases. Germline lookup yields CDR1 SGHKS and CDR2 YYEKEE (reference sequence). CDR3 length: 14 residues. The V end lost 4 bases, the J end lost 5 bases, and 15 bases lay between the germline ends. The CDR3 region is CASSTQGDGETQYF. As DNA, the CDR3 is TGTGCCAGCAGCACGCAGGGTGACGGGGAGACCCAGTACTTC. The variable domain in full, completed from reference TRBV5-5 and TRBJ2-5, reads DAGVTQSPTHLIKTRGQQVTLRCSPISGHKSVSWYQQVLGQGPQFIFQYYEKEERGRGNFPDRFSARQFPNYSSELNVNALLLGDSALYLCASSTQGDGETQYFGPGTRLLVL.

The rearrangement joins TRBV5-1 to TRBJ2-3; 9 nucleotides line up with TRBD1. Germline V CDR1 and CDR2: SGHRS, YFSETQ. The CDR3 spans 17 residues. J lost 2 bases, V lost 4 bases, and 11 bases had no gene match. The CDR3 coding sequence is TGCGCCAGCAGCCCTATAAAGACAGGGGGAGCCACAGATACGCAGTATTTT. It translates to CASSPIKTGGATDTQYF.